This T cell receptor beta chain was found in a study of blood T cells in healthy people across ages. The CDR3 contains 15 residues. Germline lookup yields CDR1 LNHNV and CDR2 YYDKDF (reference sequence). Turning to this clonotype: Its target is unknown.

A sample-barcoded 5' primer and a J-beta primer mix were used in a second PCR of about 6 to 12 cycles. In TCRdb, the 5' RACE reads were re-called with MiXCR into one record per CDR3 protein. The sample comprises approximately 1,700,000 distinct CDR3 sequences, more than 35% of which are singletons, and roughly 23% rests with the top ten. The study's findings and limits: Estimates based on one million T cells were treated as lower bounds.

Material for sequencing was blood. The chain joins TRBV15 to TRBJ2-4; tentatively, D is TRBD2 (5 bases). Judging by the DNA end, TRBJ2-7 fits better; the J call may be wrong. The source is a human donor in good health. The CDR3 DNA reads TGTGCCACCAGCAGAGATAAGGGCTTCGGAGGCGAGCAGTACTTC. Residues: CATSRDKGFGGEQYF.